Listed here are 3 T cell receptor beta chains from one sample, sequenced in a study of cytomegalovirus exposure and HLA in healthy donors. 13 Jbeta primers and 60 Vbeta primers were used for the PCR. TCRdb's table, derived via immunoSEQ multiplex PCR, lists solely in-frame clones and lacks some. The data hold about 150,000 clones, with around 74% observed a single time. The sequencing sample was made of PBMCs. Receptors originate from a man aged 18 to 29 in good health and CMV-seronegative.

The V and J genes are TRBV27 and TRBJ2-5; TRBD1 is a possible D gene (5 bases). The better agreement between TRBJ2-7 and the DNA end casts doubt on the J call. Germline V CDR1 and CDR2: MNHEY, SMNVEV (reference sequence). CDR3 size: 13 residues. The CDR3 spells CASSFQGSYEQYF. The CDR3 DNA reads as TGTGCCAGCAGTTTCCAGGGCTCCTACGAGCAGTACTTC.

This CDR3 is CASSLGLAGGHEQYF. DNA for the CDR3: TGCGCCAGCAGCTTAGGACTAGCGGGAGGGCACGAGCAGTACTTC. The chain carries TRBV5-1 and TRBJ2-7; the match to TRBD2 covers 15 bases. Germline V CDR1 and CDR2: SGHRS, YFSETQ. The CDR3 spans 15 residues. V lost 2 bases, J lost 5 bases, and 2 bases stayed unmatched.

The chain carries TRBV6-5 and TRBJ1-1, with 7 bases identical to TRBD1. The CDR3 is 13 amino acids. CDR1 is MNHEY, CDR2 SVGAGI, per germline. With 9 bases clipped from V and 1 base from J, the junction kept 5 bases outside the gene matches. The CDR3 region has the DNA TGTGCCAGTATCGACAGGGCGAACACTGAAGCTTTCTTT. It specifies CASIDRANTEAFF.